Each of the 3 T cell receptor beta chains below was sequenced from the same sample in a study of cytomegalovirus exposure and HLA in healthy donors. PCR used 60 Vbeta primers and 13 Jbeta primers. This table comes from immunoSEQ multiplex PCR, and its TCRdb copy is limited to in-frame clones, with some not included. The profile shows around 120,000 clones, less than 75% of them singletons. Sequencing was performed on PBMCs. The receptor set was obtained from a woman aged 40 to 50 in good health and CMV-seronegative.

V and J are TRBV7-2 and TRBJ1-1; 7 positions agree with TRBD1. The germline gives CDR1 SGHTA, CDR2 FQGNSA. This CDR3 region has 14 residues. The V gene end was trimmed by 6 bases and the J gene end by 3 bases; junction bases not matched to a gene: 7. DNA of the CDR3: TGTGCCAGCAGTAGACAGGGTTCGGACACTGAAGCTTTCTTT. Translated: CASSRQGSDTEAFF.

This clone was detected once. The chain joins TRBV6-6 to TRBJ2-3; TRBD2 agrees at 8 bases. Germline assignment: CDR1 MNHNY and CDR2 SVGAGI (reference sequence). This CDR3 has 11 amino acids. V lost 7 bases and J lost 9; bases outside the gene matches: 3. The CDR3 is CASNGGATQYF. Written as DNA, the CDR3 is TGTGCCAGCAACGGGGGGGCAACGCAGTATTTT.

The chain is built from TRBV6-5 and TRBJ2-7; a possible D gene is TRBD1 (6 bases). Germline values: CDR1 MNHEY, CDR2 SVGAGI. Deletions cut 0 bases from V and 3 bases from J, with 12 bases between. CDR3 length: 15 amino acids. This chain's CDR3 is CASSYSMEQGYEQYF. In nucleotides, the CDR3 is TGTGCCAGCAGTTACTCGATGGAACAGGGCTACGAGCAGTACTTC.